The TCR beta chain under discussion was sequenced for a study of identical twins. Overall study findings and caveats: Insertions were fewer in abundant cord blood beta clonotypes, whereas memory repertoires showed none of this pattern. Out-of-frame TCR alpha sharing in monozygotic twins exceeded recombination model predictions.

On this clonotype itself: Its antigen is still unknown.

Template switching introduced a universal primer site, and the cDNA bore unique molecular identifiers. Each CDR3 protein gets one entry after TCRdb re-called the 5' RACE reads with MiXCR. The table has just over 450,000 distinct CDR3 sequences, 11% to 15% seen once. The same data also contributed to another study, on yellow fever vaccine responses in identical twins.

The clonotype was recovered from a woman aged 18-29 years in good health. The sequenced sample was CD4+ T cells sorted from blood.

The chain's CDR3 is CASSLSWSLWERPATDTQYF. The CDR3 nucleotides read TGTGCCAGCAGTTTATCATGGAGTTTATGGGAGCGGCCTGCCACAGATACGCAGTATTTT. This chain uses TRBV27 with TRBJ2-3; possibly TRBD2 for D (5 bases). The germline V gene encodes CDR1 MNHEY and CDR2 SMNVEV (reference sequence). The V end was cut by 0 bases, the J end by 2 bases, with 24 bases between. CDR3 length: 20 amino acids.